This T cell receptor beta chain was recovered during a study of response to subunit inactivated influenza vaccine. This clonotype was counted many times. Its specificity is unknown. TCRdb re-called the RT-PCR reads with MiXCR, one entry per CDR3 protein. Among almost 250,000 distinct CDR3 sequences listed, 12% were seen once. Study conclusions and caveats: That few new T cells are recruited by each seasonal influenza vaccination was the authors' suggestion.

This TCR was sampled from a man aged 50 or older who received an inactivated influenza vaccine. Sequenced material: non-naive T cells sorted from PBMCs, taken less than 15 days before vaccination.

The CDR3 loop reads CSARTSGKNIQYF. The CDR3 nucleotides read TGCAGTGCTCGGACTAGCGGAAAAAACATTCAGTACTTC. The genes are TRBV20-1 and TRBJ2-4, with 10 bases lining up with TRBD2. CDR1 and CDR2 (germline): DFQATT, SNEGSKA (reference sequence). V shed 5 bases, J shed 4 bases, and the junction held 2 bases outside the gene matches. The CDR3 is 13 residues long.